The clone carrying this T cell receptor (beta chain) was recorded once. There are 16 residues in the CDR3. V dropped 5 bases and J dropped 2 bases, with 16 bases sitting between them. Per germline, CDR1 SGHAT and CDR2 FQDESV (reference sequence). This sample was included in a study of cytomegalovirus exposure and HLA in healthy donors. Here immunoSEQ multiplex PCR was the method, and the copy in TCRdb shows in-frame clones only, minus some. The sample contains 150,000 or so clones, more than 70% of which appear only once. The chain is built from TRBV11-1 and TRBJ2-1; maybe TRBD2 (6 bases). The receptor was isolated from a man aged 25 to 45 in good health and CMV-seropositive. The specimen sequenced was PBMCs. The CDR3 loop reads CASSQTWASAYNEQFF. As DNA, the CDR3 is TGTGCCAGCAGCCAGACGTGGGCTAGCGCCTACAATGAGCAGTTCTTC.